Below are 25 T cell receptor beta chains sequenced from a single sample in a study of blood T cell repertoires in COVID-19. This table comes from immunoSEQ multiplex PCR, and its TCRdb copy is limited to in-frame clones, with some not included. Of a few hundred thousand clones listed, approximately 88% are singletons. Sequenced input: peripheral blood. The receptors shown here come from a woman in her forties or fifties with COVID-19, enrolled during active disease.

CDR3 DNA sequence: TGTGCCAGCAGCCAAGATTTCAGGGGGTTCACTGAAGCTTTCTTT. It codes for CASSQDFRGFTEAFF. The chain employs TRBV3-1 (or the pseudogene TRBV3-2) and TRBJ1-1; 7 nucleotides match TRBD1. The germline CDR1 and CDR2 sequences are LGHDT and YNNKEL (reference sequence). Trimming removed 0 bases from V and 4 bases from J; junction bases left unmatched: 5. The CDR3 has 15 residues.

The genes are TRBV2 and TRBJ2-7; TRBD2 agrees at 12 bases. CDR1 and CDR2 from the germline V gene are SNHLY and FYNNEI. J gave up 3 bases and V 5 bases, and 8 bases lay outside the gene matches. This CDR3 spans 16 amino acids. The CDR3 nucleotides are TGTGCCAGCAGTCCCCTGCTAGCGGGGGGGAGCTACGAGCAGTACTTC. It is translated as CASSPLLAGGSYEQYF.

The chain combines TRBV2 with TRBJ2-3, with D possibly matching TRBD1 (5 bases). The CDR3 has 17 amino acids. The germline V gene encodes CDR1 SNHLY and CDR2 FYNNEI. V was clipped by 2 bases and J by 6 bases, with 21 bases between them. This CDR3 reads CASSERTGDKFGDTQYF. The CDR3, as DNA: TGTGCCAGCAGTGAACGAACAGGTGATAAGTTTGGGGATACGCAGTATTTT.

The gene calls are TRBV19 and TRBJ2-3; tentative D call: TRBD2 (6 bases). The CDR3 runs to 16 residues. V lost 7 bases and J lost 2, with 19 bases in between. Germline CDR1 is LNHDA and CDR2 is SQIVND (reference sequence). The CDR3 protein is CASTGRQAGSTDTQYF. The CDR3 DNA reads TGTGCCAGTACAGGAAGGCAGGCGGGATCCACAGATACGCAGTATTTT. The full variable domain, in which reference TRBV19 and TRBJ2-3 provide the parts outside the CDR3, is DGGITQSPKYLFRKEGQNVTLSCEQNLNHDAMYWYRQDPGQGLRLIYYSQIVNDFQKGDIAEGYSVSREKKESFPLTVTSAQKNPTAFYLCASTGRQAGSTDTQYFGPGTRLTVL.

V usage is TRBV18 and J usage is TRBJ1-1; 9 positions match TRBD1. The V segment lost 3 bases and the J segment 3 bases; nucleotides outside the gene matches: 2. The CDR3 totals 14 residues. The germline V gene encodes CDR1 KGHSH and CDR2 LQKENI. The CDR3 nucleotides read TGTGCCAGCTCACCGGGGACAGGGTACACTGAAGCTTTCTTT. Its translation is CASSPGTGYTEAFF.

This clone was seen just once. This chain uses TRBV18 with TRBJ1-5; D is ambiguous. Trimming cost V 4 bases and J 3 bases, with 13 bases left between them. CDR3 size: 15 residues. From germline, CDR1 is KGHSH and CDR2 LQKENI. CDR3 residues: CASSHEVGPNQPQHF. CDR3 DNA: TGTGCCAGCTCACACGAGGTAGGTCCCAATCAGCCCCAGCATTTT.

V is TRBV5-1 and J is TRBJ1-1, with 9 positions matching TRBD1. Germline assignment: CDR1 SGHRS and CDR2 YFSETQ. The CDR3 totals 15 residues. V lost 4 bases, J lost 5 bases, and 9 bases stayed unmatched. The CDR3 spells CASSPQGQGRTEAFF. For the CDR3, the DNA is TGCGCCAGCAGCCCGCAAGGACAGGGGAGGACTGAAGCTTTCTTT. The full variable domain, its missing parts supplied by reference TRBV5-1 and TRBJ1-1, is KAGVTQTPRYLIKTRGQQVTLSCSPISGHRSVSWYQQTPGQGLQFLFEYFSETQRNKGNFPGRFSGRQFSNSRSEMNVSTLELGDSALYLCASSPQGQGRTEAFFGQGTRLTVV.

This sequence joins TRBV19 and TRBJ1-5; 10 nucleotides match TRBD1. CDR1 LNHDA and CDR2 SQIVND come from the germline V gene (reference sequence). The V gene end was trimmed by 6 bases and the J gene end by 9 bases; junction bases not matched to a gene: 11. The CDR3 covers 15 residues. The CDR3 DNA sequence: TGTGCCAGTAGCGGAACCGGGACAGGGGTTCCGCCCCAGCATTTT. It codes for CASSGTGTGVPPQHF.

V and J are TRBV29-1 and TRBJ1-1; D is perhaps TRBD1 (5 bases). CDR1 is SQVTM, CDR2 ANQGSEA, per germline. The V and J ends lost 7 bases and 6 bases respectively, with 12 bases between them. The length of the CDR3 is 11 residues. The CDR3 bases are TGCAGCGCCCCAGGGTACCCTGAAGCTTTCTTT. Its translation is CSAPGYPEAFF.

This clone was seen only once. The CDR3 nucleotides read TGTGCCAGCAGTCGACAGGGGAATCAGCCCCAGCATTTT. Protein sequence: CASSRQGNQPQHF. V usage is TRBV6-5 and J usage is TRBJ1-5; 8 nucleotides agree with TRBD1. The CDR3 loop spans 13 amino acids. CDR1 MNHEY and CDR2 SVGAGI come from the germline V gene. With 5 bases clipped from V and 4 bases from J, the junction kept 1 base outside the gene matches.

The chain uses TRBV5-1 and TRBJ2-6, with D possibly matching TRBD1 (6 bases). Looked up from germline, CDR1 is SGHRS and CDR2 is YFSETQ. This CDR3 region has 15 residues. V dropped 2 bases and J dropped 2 bases, with 8 bases sitting between them. Here the CDR3 reads CASSLGGTGANVLTF. CDR3 in DNA: TGCGCCAGCAGCTTAGGGGGAACTGGGGCCAACGTCCTGACTTTC.

The chain is built from TRBV6-6 and TRBJ1-6, with TRBD1 identical over 8 bases. The CDR3 has 13 residues. CDR1 MNHNY and CDR2 SVGAGI come from the germline V gene (reference sequence). The J segment lost 14 bases and the V segment lost 6 bases, leaving 9 bases of the junction unmatched. The CDR3 reads CASRLGTGQTLHF. As DNA, the CDR3 is TGTGCCAGCAGGCTAGGGACAGGTCAAACCCTCCACTTT.

The chain recombines TRBV29-1 with TRBJ1-2; perhaps TRBD1 as D (5 bases). CDR3 length equals 12 residues. V lost 4 bases and J 3 bases, leaving 9 bases between the germline ends. Germline V CDR1 and CDR2: SQVTM, ANQGSEA. The CDR3: CSVGWGDYGYTF. For the CDR3, the DNA is TGCAGCGTTGGGTGGGGGGACTATGGCTACACCTTC.

This rearrangement joins TRBV2 to TRBJ1-2; D ambiguous. V was shortened by 10 bases and J by 2 bases, with 17 bases between the two germline ends. From germline, CDR1 is SNHLY and CDR2 FYNNEI. This CDR3 has 14 residues. CDR3 nucleotide sequence: TGTGCCACCCTGAAGGGAGGAATAAACTATGGCTACACCTTC. Protein product: CATLKGGINYGYTF.

This sequence joins TRBV20-1 and TRBJ1-6, with D hard to call. This CDR3 contains 14 residues. The V and J ends lost 3 bases and 5 bases respectively, with 11 bases between them. The germline gives CDR1 DFQATT, CDR2 SNEGSKA (reference sequence). CDR3 nucleotides: TGCAGTGCTAGTCGAGGTGGAGATAATTCACCCCTCCACTTT. It translates to CSASRGGDNSPLHF.

This rearrangement joins TRBV11-2 to TRBJ2-3, with D maybe TRBD1 (6 bases). Trimming shortened V by 0 bases and J by 4 bases, and 8 bases separated the two germline ends. The CDR3 consists of 14 residues. CDR1 SGHAT and CDR2 FQNNGV come from the germline V gene. CDR3 protein: CASSLDRGPDTQYF. The CDR3 nucleotides read TGTGCCAGCAGCTTAGACAGGGGTCCAGATACGCAGTATTTT.

This clone has only a few counts. V and J are TRBV5-4 and TRBJ2-7, with 8 bases lining up with TRBD2. The germline CDR1 and CDR2 sequences are SGHNT and YYREEE (reference sequence). CDR3 length equals 14 residues. The V and J ends lost 2 bases and 3 bases, in that order; junction bases with no gene match: 4. The CDR3 region is CASSLAGDNYEQYF. The CDR3 DNA is TGTGCCAGCAGCTTAGCGGGGGACAACTACGAGCAGTACTTC.

The chain is built from TRBV29-1 and TRBJ1-3; D is uncertain. Germline lookup yields CDR1 SQVTM and CDR2 ANQGSEA. The ends were cut back, 5 bases at V and 2 bases at J, with 10 bases in the middle. This CDR3 contains 13 residues. CDR3 DNA sequence: TGCAGCGTTCGGGAATCCACTGGAAACACCATATATTTT. This gives the protein CSVRESTGNTIYF.

The chain links TRBV19 to TRBJ2-1; 11 positions match TRBD2. Germline CDR1 is LNHDA and CDR2 is SQIVND (reference sequence). CDR3 length: 19 residues. The V segment lost 4 bases and the J segment 10 bases; nucleotides outside the gene matches: 21. CDR3 sequence (DNA): TGTGCCAGTAGTACCTCGGCTTCATTCGGGACTAGCGGACCCAAAGAGCAGTTCTTC. Encoded protein: CASSTSASFGTSGPKEQFF.

The V call is TRBV14, the J call TRBJ2-7; D might be TRBD1 (6 bases). V lost 3 bases and J 1 base, leaving 10 bases between the germline ends. CDR1 is SGHDN and CDR2 is FVKESK in the germline V gene. The CDR3 consists of 14 residues. Here the CDR3 DNA reads TGTGCCAGCAGCCAGGACAGATTTTCCTACGAGCAGTACTTC. Translating gives CASSQDRFSYEQYF.

For this clone: Other DNA sequences in this sample translate to the same CDR3. This CDR3 is CSVGRNTEAFF. The DNA of the CDR3 is TGCAGCGTTGGGAGGAACACTGAAGCTTTCTTT. V gene TRBV29-1 combines with J gene TRBJ1-1, with D hard to call. This CDR3 is built from 11 residues. Germline loops: CDR1 SQVTM, CDR2 ANQGSEA. The V gene lost 4 bases and the J gene lost 1 base, with 4 bases spanning the gap. The variable domain in full, with the rest retrieved from reference TRBV29-1 and TRBJ1-1, is SAVISQKPSRDICQRGTSLTIQCQVDSQVTMMFWYRQQPGQSLTLIATANQGSEATYESGFVIDKFPISRPNLTFSTLTVSNMSPEDSSIYLCSVGRNTEAFFGQGTRLTVV.

The gene calls are TRBV18 and TRBJ2-7, with a possible D match to TRBD1 (8 bases). Germline V lookup: CDR1 KGHSH, CDR2 LQKENI. The CDR3 length is 14 residues. V lost 4 bases and J 6 bases, leaving 16 bases between the germline ends. CDR3 in amino acids: CASSRAGTGAEQYF. The CDR3 DNA sequence: TGTGCCAGCTCACGAGCGGGGACAGGAGCCGAGCAGTACTTC.

The chain has TRBV25-1 and TRBJ2-1; 9 bases align to TRBD2. CDR3 length equals 13 residues. V lost 7 bases, J lost 9 bases, and 7 bases stayed unmatched. Germline V CDR1 and CDR2: MGHDK, SYGVNS. DNA of the CDR3: TGTGCCAGCAAAGGCGGGGGGGTGAGTGAGCAGTTCTTC. Translation: CASKGGGVSEQFF.

The chain recombines TRBV6-5 with TRBJ2-7; 7 positions agree with TRBD1. The germline V gene has CDR1 MNHEY and CDR2 SVGAGI. CDR3 size: 15 residues. Trimming cost V 5 bases and J 0 bases; bases outside gene matches: 7. The CDR3 reads CASSPNRGDSYEQYF. CDR3 bases: TGTGCCAGCAGTCCGAACAGGGGAGACTCCTACGAGCAGTACTTC.

The rearrangement links TRBV5-8 to TRBJ1-2; D call uncertain. CDR3 length equals 13 residues. With 1 base removed from V and 5 bases from J, the gap between germline ends came to 9 bases. Germline V gene lookup returns CDR1 SGHTS and CDR2 YDEGEE. CDR3 DNA sequence: TGTGCCAGCAGCTTGCGCCAGATTTATGGCTACACCTTC. Its protein is CASSLRQIYGYTF.